This TCR beta chain stems from a study of blood T cell repertoires in COVID-19. Across the study: Some COVID-19 samples were acute and others convalescent; all came from the United States, Italy and Spain. Sources were T cells, B-cell-depleted T cells, or PBMCs; the material itself was cDNA or gDNA.

Original processing methods: Using reference gene primer amplification, nucleated cell counts were estimated. Libraries were prepared by immunoSEQ multiplex PCR; TCRdb keeps only in-frame clonotypes and omits some of them. That table supplies the V and J calls and clone size; D and trimming were determined from the DNA. The table shows over 200,000 clones, with approximately 89% occurring only once. Participants came from under 30 US areas, aged roughly 18 to 95 years. Sequenced input: PBMCs or T cells enriched from blood (not recorded which). The source of this sequence is a woman younger than 45 who had been exposed to COVID-19.

The CDR3: CATSDSGTGAETQYF. DNA for the CDR3: TGTGCCACCAGTGACTCCGGGACAGGGGCAGAGACCCAGTACTTC. The chain links TRBV24-1 to TRBJ2-5; 10 positions agree with TRBD1. The junction had 5 bases not matched to a gene; V was cut back by 4 bases and J by 4 bases. This CDR3 is 15 amino acids long. Per the germline V gene, CDR1 is KGHDR and CDR2 is SFDVKD.